This TCR beta chain is from a study of a mutant IDH1 vaccine in newly diagnosed glioma. In the case of this clone: What it binds is unknown.

Data came from immunoSEQ multiplex PCR; TCRdb stores just in-frame clones and leaves some out. Of fewer than 70,000 clones in the sample, about 84% were seen once. Time point denoted: week 11, during vaccination. Each dose delivered 300 ug of mutant IDH1 20-mer peptide subcutaneously with imiquimod. Trimming stripped 4 bases from V and 4 bases from J, with 10 bases between. Germline V lookup: CDR1 LNHDA, CDR2 SQIVND (reference sequence). The CDR3 sequence is 14 residues long. This chain connects TRBV19 to TRBJ2-2; D remains ambiguous. This receptor was identified in a man younger than 40 with glioma. The sample here was PBMCs, taken from a glioma patient whose treatment included an IDH1 peptide vaccine. The chain's CDR3 is CASSTREPTGELFF. The DNA of the CDR3 is TGTGCCAGTAGTACACGAGAGCCCACCGGGGAGCTGTTTTTT.